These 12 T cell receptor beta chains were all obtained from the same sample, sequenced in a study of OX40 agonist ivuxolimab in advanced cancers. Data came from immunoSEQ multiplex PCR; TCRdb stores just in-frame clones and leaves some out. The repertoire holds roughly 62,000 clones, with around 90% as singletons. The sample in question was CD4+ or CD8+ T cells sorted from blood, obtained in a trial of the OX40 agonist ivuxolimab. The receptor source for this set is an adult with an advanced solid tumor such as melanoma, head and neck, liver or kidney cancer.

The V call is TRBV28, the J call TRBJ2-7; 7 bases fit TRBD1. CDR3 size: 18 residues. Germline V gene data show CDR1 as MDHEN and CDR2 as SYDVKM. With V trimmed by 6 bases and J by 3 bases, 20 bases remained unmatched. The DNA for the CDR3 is TGTGCCAGCAGACCCGCCGGCACAGGGGTGGATCTGGACTACGAGCAGTACTTC. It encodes CASRPAGTGVDLDYEQYF.

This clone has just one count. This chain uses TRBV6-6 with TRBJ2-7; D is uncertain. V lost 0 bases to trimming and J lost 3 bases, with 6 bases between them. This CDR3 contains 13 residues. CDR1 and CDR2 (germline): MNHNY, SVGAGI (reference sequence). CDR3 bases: TGTGCCAGCAGTTACTCGAGCAGCTACGAGCAGTACTTC. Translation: CASSYSSSYEQYF.

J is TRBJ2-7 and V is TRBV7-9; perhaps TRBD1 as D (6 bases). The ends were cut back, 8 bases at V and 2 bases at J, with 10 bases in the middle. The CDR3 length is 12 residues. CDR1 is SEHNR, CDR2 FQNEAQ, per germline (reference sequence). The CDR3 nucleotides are TGTGCCAGCGGTGCAGGGGCCTACGAGCAGTACTTC. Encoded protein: CASGAGAYEQYF.

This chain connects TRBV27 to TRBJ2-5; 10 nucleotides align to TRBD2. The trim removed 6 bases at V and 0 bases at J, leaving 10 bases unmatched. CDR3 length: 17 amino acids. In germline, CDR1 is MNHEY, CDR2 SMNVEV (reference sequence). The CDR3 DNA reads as TGTGCCAGCAGGAGGGTCAGTAGCGGGGGGTACCAAGAGACCCAGTACTTC. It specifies CASRRVSSGGYQETQYF.

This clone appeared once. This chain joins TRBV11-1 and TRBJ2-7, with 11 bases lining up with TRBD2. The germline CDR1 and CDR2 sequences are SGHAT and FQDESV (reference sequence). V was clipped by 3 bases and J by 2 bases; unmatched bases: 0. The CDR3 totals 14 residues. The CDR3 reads CASSLTSGAYEQYF. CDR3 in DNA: TGTGCCAGCAGCTTGACTAGCGGGGCCTACGAGCAGTACTTC.

CDR3 in DNA: TGTGCCAGCAGCCAAGATTTACAGGGGGCTAACTATGGCTACACCTTC. This sequence encodes CASSQDLQGANYGYTF. The chain uses TRBV4-2 and TRBJ1-2; 8 bases align to TRBD1. Germline V gene sequence: CDR1 LGHNA, CDR2 YNFKEQ. The CDR3 contains 16 residues. The trim removed 0 bases at V and 0 bases at J, leaving 3 bases unmatched.

The CDR3 DNA follows: TGTGCCAGCAGTTCGACAGGGGGGTCCTACGAGCAGTACTTC. Protein: CASSSTGGSYEQYF. V usage is TRBV6-5 and J usage is TRBJ2-7, with TRBD1 identical over 9 bases. V shed 4 bases, J shed 1 base, and the junction held 2 bases outside the gene matches. The length of the CDR3 is 14 residues. Germline CDR1 and CDR2: MNHEY and SVGAGI.

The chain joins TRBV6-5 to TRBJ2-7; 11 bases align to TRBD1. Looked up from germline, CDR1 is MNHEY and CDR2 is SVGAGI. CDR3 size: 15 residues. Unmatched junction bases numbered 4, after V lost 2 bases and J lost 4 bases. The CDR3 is CASSYEGTGGYEQYF. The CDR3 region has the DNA TGTGCCAGCAGTTACGAAGGGACAGGGGGGTACGAGCAGTACTTC.

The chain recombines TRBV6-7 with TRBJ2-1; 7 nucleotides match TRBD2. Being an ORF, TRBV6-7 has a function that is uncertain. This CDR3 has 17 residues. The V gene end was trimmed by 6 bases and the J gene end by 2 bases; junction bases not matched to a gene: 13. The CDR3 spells CASRKLGLVSPYNEQFF. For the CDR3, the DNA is TGTGCCAGCAGAAAGCTAGGACTAGTTTCCCCCTACAATGAGCAGTTCTTC.

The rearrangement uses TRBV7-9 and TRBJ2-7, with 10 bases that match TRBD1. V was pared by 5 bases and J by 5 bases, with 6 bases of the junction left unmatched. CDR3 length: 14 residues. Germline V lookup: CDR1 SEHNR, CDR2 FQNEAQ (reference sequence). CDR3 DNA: TGTGCCAGCAGCCATGGGACAGGGGACGACGAGCAGTACTTC. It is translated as CASSHGTGDDEQYF.

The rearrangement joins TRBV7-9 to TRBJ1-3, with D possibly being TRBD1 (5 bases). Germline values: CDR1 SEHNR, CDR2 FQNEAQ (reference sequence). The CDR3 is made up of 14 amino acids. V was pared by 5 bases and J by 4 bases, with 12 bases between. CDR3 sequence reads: CASSTGTGGNTIYF. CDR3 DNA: TGTGCCAGCAGCACAGGAACTGGAGGAAACACCATATATTTT.

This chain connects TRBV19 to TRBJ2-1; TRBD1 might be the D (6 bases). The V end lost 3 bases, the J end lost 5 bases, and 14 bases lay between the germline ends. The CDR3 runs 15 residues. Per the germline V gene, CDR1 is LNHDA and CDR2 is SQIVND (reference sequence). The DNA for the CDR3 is TGTGCCAGTAGTATTGGGGGCGCGGGCCACAATGAGCAGTTCTTC. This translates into CASSIGGAGHNEQFF. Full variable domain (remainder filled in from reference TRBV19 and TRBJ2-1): DGGITQSPKYLFRKEGQNVTLSCEQNLNHDAMYWYRQDPGQGLRLIYYSQIVNDFQKGDIAEGYSVSREKKESFPLTVTSAQKNPTAFYLCASSIGGAGHNEQFFGPGTRLTVL.